This T cell receptor beta chain was obtained from a study of T cell repertoires in cytomegalovirus infection. TCRdb re-called the reads through MiXCR, storing one row per CDR3 protein. The table records about 310,000 distinct CDR3 sequences, roughly 25% of them present only once. This clonotype was picked up a small number of times. The antigen is undetermined. V shed 6 bases, J shed 2 bases, and the junction held 0 bases outside the gene matches. Germline-derived CDR1 and CDR2 are MNHEY and SVGEGT. There are 13 residues in the CDR3. The TCR was taken from a human donor in good health (CMV status not recorded). Some clones in this sample may be carry-over from other donors' samples. V usage is TRBV6-2 or TRBV6-3 and J usage is TRBJ2-7; 11 bases fit TRBD1. The starting material was cultured PBMCs, obtained from culture after CMV antigen stimulation. For the CDR3, the DNA is TGTGCCAGCAGGGGACAGGGGGCCTACGAGCAGTACTTC. As protein: CASRGQGAYEQYF.